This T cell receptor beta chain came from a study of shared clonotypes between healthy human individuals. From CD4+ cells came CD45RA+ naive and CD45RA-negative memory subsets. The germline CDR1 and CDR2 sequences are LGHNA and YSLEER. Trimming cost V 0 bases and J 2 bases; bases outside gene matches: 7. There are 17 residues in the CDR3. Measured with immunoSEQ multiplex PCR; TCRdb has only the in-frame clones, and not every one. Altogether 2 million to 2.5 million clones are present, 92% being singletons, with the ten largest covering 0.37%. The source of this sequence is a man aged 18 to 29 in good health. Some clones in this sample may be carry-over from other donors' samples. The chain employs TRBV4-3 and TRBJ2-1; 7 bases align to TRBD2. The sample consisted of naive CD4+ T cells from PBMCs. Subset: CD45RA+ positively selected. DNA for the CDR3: TGCGCCAGCAGCCAAGATTTAATCGGGAGGACCTACAATGAGCAGTTCTTC. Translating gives CASSQDLIGRTYNEQFF.